The present T cell receptor (beta chain) was sequenced within a study of beta chain features in type 1 diabetes. TCRB transcripts that were expressed got sequenced, as all of the isolated RNA had been reverse transcribed. Using immunoSEQ multiplex PCR, the repertoire was profiled, and TCRdb retains in-frame clones only, with some absent. The top ten clones hold approximately 0.99% of a sample with 250,000 to 300,000 clones, about 7.8% of them seen once. This clone was recorded a few times. What it binds is unknown. Broader study findings: Any HLA type influence on TCRB rearrangement was left unresolved here. Researchers caution that PCR might favor shorter templates, equally among patients and controls. In all four CD4+ subsets, TCRB CDR3 length was significantly, moderately reduced in type 1 diabetes.

V was cut by 2 bases and J by 3 bases, with 14 bases left in between. The germline gives CDR1 SNHLY, CDR2 FYNNEI. This CDR3 region has 15 residues. Sequencing input: central memory CD4+ T cells from blood. The chain joins TRBV2 to TRBJ2-7, with TRBD2 as a possible D gene (5 bases). The clonotype originates from a woman in her late teens or twenties in good health. Here the CDR3 DNA reads TGTGCCAGCAGTGAACGGAGGCCGGCGTACTACGAGCAGTACTTC. Its translation: CASSERRPAYYEQYF.